Given below is one T cell receptor beta chain in context. This sample was included in a study of OX40 agonist ivuxolimab in advanced cancers. Systemic immunosuppression or a history of autoimmune disease excluded patients. Clones were sequenced by immunoSEQ multiplex PCR, and TCRdb holds only the in-frame ones, with some missing. This table has approximately 43,000 clones, around 85% appearing once. Trimming left V 6 bases short and J 3 bases short, with 14 bases between. The CDR3 consists of 14 residues. Germline V lookup: CDR1 SQVTM, CDR2 ANQGSEA. The chain joins TRBV29-1 to TRBJ1-4; possibly TRBD1 for D (5 bases). The specimen was CD4+ or CD8+ T cells sorted from blood, collected in a trial of the OX40 agonist ivuxolimab. The TCR comes from an adult with an advanced solid tumor such as melanoma, head and neck, liver or kidney cancer. The chain's CDR3 is CSVRFRGPNEKLFF. CDR3 nucleotide sequence: TGCAGCGTCCGGTTTCGGGGCCCTAATGAAAAACTGTTTTTT.